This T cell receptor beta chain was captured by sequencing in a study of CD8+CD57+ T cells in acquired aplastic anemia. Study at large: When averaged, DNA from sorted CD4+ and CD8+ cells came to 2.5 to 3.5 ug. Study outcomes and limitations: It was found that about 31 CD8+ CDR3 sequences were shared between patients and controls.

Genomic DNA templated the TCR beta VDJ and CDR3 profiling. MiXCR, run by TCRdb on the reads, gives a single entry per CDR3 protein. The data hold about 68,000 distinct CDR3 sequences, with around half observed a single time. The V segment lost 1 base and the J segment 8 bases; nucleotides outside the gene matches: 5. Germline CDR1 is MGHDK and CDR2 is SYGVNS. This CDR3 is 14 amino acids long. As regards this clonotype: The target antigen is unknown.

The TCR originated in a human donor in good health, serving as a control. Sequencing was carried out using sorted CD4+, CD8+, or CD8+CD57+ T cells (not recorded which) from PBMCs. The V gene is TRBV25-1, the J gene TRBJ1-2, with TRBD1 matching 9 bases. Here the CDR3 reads CASSEWTGVEGYTF. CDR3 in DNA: TGTGCCAGCAGTGAATGGACAGGGGTAGAAGGCTACACCTTC.